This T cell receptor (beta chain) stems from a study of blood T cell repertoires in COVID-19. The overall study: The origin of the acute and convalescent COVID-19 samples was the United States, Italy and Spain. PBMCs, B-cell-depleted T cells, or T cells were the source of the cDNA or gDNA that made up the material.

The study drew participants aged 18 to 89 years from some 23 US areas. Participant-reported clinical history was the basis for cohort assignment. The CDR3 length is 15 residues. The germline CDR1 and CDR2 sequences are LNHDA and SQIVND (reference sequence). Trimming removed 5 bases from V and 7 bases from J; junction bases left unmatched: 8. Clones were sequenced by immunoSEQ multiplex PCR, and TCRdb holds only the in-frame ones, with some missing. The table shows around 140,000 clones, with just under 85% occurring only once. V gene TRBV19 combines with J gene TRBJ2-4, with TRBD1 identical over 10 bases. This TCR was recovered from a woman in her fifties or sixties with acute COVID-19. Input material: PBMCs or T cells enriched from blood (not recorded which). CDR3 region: CASSAGQGLGNIQYF. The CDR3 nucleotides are TGTGCCAGTAGTGCGGGACAGGGGCTCGGGAACATTCAGTACTTC.